These 12 T cell receptor beta chains originate from one sample sequenced in a study of T cell responses to AZD1222 COVID-19 vaccine. Data came from immunoSEQ multiplex PCR; TCRdb stores just in-frame clones and leaves some out. Among around 140,000 clones listed, 80% to 95% were seen once. The sample here was peripheral blood, taken on day 0 of AZD1222 vaccination. The receptors were gathered from an adult in good health.

The chain couples TRBV3-1 (or the pseudogene TRBV3-2) to TRBJ2-2; 11 bases fit TRBD2. The germline V gene encodes CDR1 LGHDT and CDR2 YNNKEL (reference sequence). The CDR3 is 19 residues long. Trimming cost V 0 bases and J 9 bases; bases outside gene matches: 15. The chain's CDR3 is CASSQDIGLAGGGFRELFF. CDR3 nucleotides: TGTGCCAGCAGCCAAGATATCGGGCTAGCGGGAGGTGGGTTCCGGGAGCTGTTTTTT.

This clone came up once. The rearrangement links TRBV12-5 to TRBJ1-5, with 12 bases matching TRBD1. CDR3 size: 19 residues. Germline lookup yields CDR1 LGHNT and CDR2 FRNRAP. Trimming cost V 7 bases and J 1 base; bases outside gene matches: 14. This CDR3 is CASALGTGGSYSSNQPQHF. The CDR3 region has the DNA TGTGCTAGTGCCTTAGGGACAGGGGGCTCTTATTCGAGCAATCAGCCCCAGCATTTT.

J is TRBJ2-3 and V is TRBV19; 9 bases are shared with TRBD2. The CDR3 sequence is 16 residues long. The ends lost 9 bases at V and 2 bases at J; junction bases unmatched: 12. Germline assignment: CDR1 LNHDA and CDR2 SQIVND (reference sequence). The chain's CDR3 is CASSGGLAGLTDTQYF. For the CDR3, the DNA is TGTGCCAGCAGTGGGGGGCTAGCGGGACTCACAGATACGCAGTATTTT.

The chain is built from TRBV28 and TRBJ1-1, with a possible D match to TRBD1 (6 bases). The length of the CDR3 is 13 residues. The germline V gene has CDR1 MDHEN and CDR2 SYDVKM. V gave up 11 bases and J gave up 5 bases, with 18 bases separating them. The DNA for the CDR3 is TGTGCCTCCAACACAGGGCTACGAACTGAAGCTTTCTTT. Translated: CASNTGLRTEAFF.

This clone was found a few times. The CDR3 nucleotides read TGTGCCAGTGAAACCCAGAACACCGGGGAGCTGTTTTTT. Amino acid sequence: CASETQNTGELFF. V is TRBV10-3 and J is TRBJ2-2; D gene uncertain. The V gene lost 10 bases and the J gene lost 1 base, with 10 bases spanning the gap. The length of the CDR3 is 13 residues. CDR1 ENHRY and CDR2 SYGVKD come from the germline V gene.

The chain couples TRBV4-3 to TRBJ2-7; 9 bases agree with TRBD2. Per germline, CDR1 LGHNA and CDR2 YSLEER. This CDR3 region has 17 residues. J was trimmed by 3 bases and V by 3 bases; bases with no gene match: 12. The CDR3 sequence is CASSQFLAGSVDYEQYF. The DNA for the CDR3 is TGCGCCAGCAGCCAGTTTCTAGCGGGATCGGTTGACTACGAGCAGTACTTC.

J is TRBJ2-1 and V is TRBV6-5; 9 bases align to TRBD1. In germline, CDR1 is MNHEY, CDR2 SVGAGI. V lost 7 bases, J lost 3 bases, and 7 bases stayed unmatched. This CDR3 has 15 amino acids. The CDR3 nucleotides read TGTGCCAGCACAGGAGGGGGACAGGGCTACAATGAGCAGTTCTTC. This gives the protein CASTGGGQGYNEQFF.

The chain combines TRBV9 with TRBJ2-1; D possibly corresponds to TRBD2 (5 bases). The CDR3 extends over 18 amino acids. V lost 0 bases to trimming and J lost 5 bases, with 21 bases between them. Germline V gene lookup returns CDR1 SGDLS and CDR2 YYNGEE. This CDR3 reads CASSVAPGPQRTDNEQFF. Written as DNA, the CDR3 is TGTGCCAGCAGCGTAGCCCCAGGTCCCCAGCGGACTGACAATGAGCAGTTCTTC.

This clone was detected a few times. V is TRBV7-6 and J is TRBJ1-5, with unresolved D. This CDR3 is 13 amino acids long. Germline loops: CDR1 SGHVS, CDR2 FNYEAQ. Trimming took off 7 bases at V and 9 bases at J, with 16 bases between the two ends. The chain's CDR3 is CASTPMPGGPQHF. The CDR3, as DNA: TGTGCCAGCACCCCAATGCCCGGAGGGCCCCAGCATTTT.

J is TRBJ1-2 and V is TRBV12-3 or TRBV12-4; D gene ambiguous. The V end was cut by 1 base, the J end by 7 bases, with 7 bases between. CDR3 length equals 12 residues. The CDR3 coding sequence is TGTGCCAGCAGTTTAGTAGGCGGTGGCTACACCTTC. This gives the protein CASSLVGGGYTF.

The rearrangement joins TRBV5-1 to TRBJ1-1, with unresolved D. CDR3 size: 15 residues. Between the trimmed V and J ends, which lost 0 bases and 1 base, there was a span of 10 bases. Germline values: CDR1 SGHRS, CDR2 YFSETQ. The CDR3 DNA reads as TGCGCCAGCAGCTTGGACTTGGGGAAGAACACTGAAGCTTTCTTT. Residues: CASSLDLGKNTEAFF.

The chain recombines TRBV19 with TRBJ1-1, with 9 bases aligning to TRBD1. CDR1 is LNHDA, CDR2 SQIVND, per germline (reference sequence). CDR3 size: 15 residues. The ends lost 5 bases at V and 11 bases at J; junction bases unmatched: 15. The DNA of the CDR3 is TGTGCCAGTAGTTTGGGGAGGACAGGGGCCGGCGAGGCTTTCTTT. Amino acid sequence: CASSLGRTGAGEAFF. The entire variable domain, with the rest obtained from reference TRBV19 and TRBJ1-1, is as follows: DGGITQSPKYLFRKEGQNVTLSCEQNLNHDAMYWYRQDPGQGLRLIYYSQIVNDFQKGDIAEGYSVSREKKESFPLTVTSAQKNPTAFYLCASSLGRTGAGEAFFGQGTRLTVV.